A single sample gave rise to the 27 T cell receptor beta chains below, sequenced in a study of control samples from healthy donors and cancer patients. The data were produced by immunoSEQ multiplex PCR, yet TCRdb's version contains in-frame clones alone and is incomplete. This sample has 150,000 to 180,000 clones; approximately 94% occur once, and the top ten carry approximately 5.5%. The material sequenced was blood. These receptor sequences come from a man aged 40-55 years in good health.

This chain connects TRBV4-3 to TRBJ2-2; D gene uncertain. The CDR3 covers 17 residues. In germline, CDR1 is LGHNA, CDR2 YSLEER. Trimming took 4 bases from V and 6 from J, leaving 21 bases between them. The CDR3 DNA reads as TGCGCCAGCAGCCCAGCTAGTATAGTGCGTAAGGCCGGGGAGCTGTTTTTT. Translation: CASSPASIVRKAGELFF.

The chain is built from TRBV2 and TRBJ2-5, with 8 nucleotides matching TRBD1. CDR3 length: 13 residues. The J segment lost 3 bases and the V segment lost 7 bases, leaving 4 bases of the junction unmatched. Germline V gene data show CDR1 as SNHLY and CDR2 as FYNNEI. CDR3 protein: CASTPDREETQYF. CDR3 bases: TGTGCCAGCACCCCGGACAGGGAAGAGACCCAGTACTTC.

This chain uses TRBV19 with TRBJ1-1, with D uncertain. CDR3 size: 13 residues. Germline-derived CDR1 and CDR2 are LNHDA and SQIVND (reference sequence). V was shortened by 4 bases and J by 4 bases, with 10 bases between the two germline ends. The CDR3 sequence is CASSKKRGTEAFF. As DNA, the CDR3 is TGTGCCAGTAGTAAAAAGCGTGGCACTGAAGCTTTCTTT.

The chain carries TRBV19 and TRBJ1-2; tentative D call: TRBD1 (6 bases). Trimming removed 7 bases at V and 0 bases at J, with 15 bases between. This CDR3 region has 15 residues. Germline CDR1 is LNHDA and CDR2 is SQIVND (reference sequence). CDR3 coding DNA: TGTGCCAGTATTCCAGGGGAGGAATCTAACTATGGCTACACCTTC. It translates to CASIPGEESNYGYTF.

This rearrangement joins TRBV6-4 to TRBJ2-3; D remains unclear. Germline CDR1 reads MRHNA; CDR2 reads SNTAGT. This CDR3 is built from 14 residues. The ends were cut back, 3 bases at V and 0 bases at J, with 7 bases in the middle. The CDR3: CASSERPSTDTQYF. In DNA form, the CDR3 reads TGTGCCAGCAGTGAACGCCCCAGCACAGATACGCAGTATTTT.

The chain has TRBV7-2 and TRBJ1-5; TRBD1 matches at 9 bases. Germline V gene lookup returns CDR1 SGHTA and CDR2 FQGNSA. With 4 bases clipped from V and 11 bases from J, the junction kept 6 bases outside the gene matches. This CDR3 has 13 residues. CDR3 coding DNA: TGTGCCAGCAGCTCAGACAGGGGGTTGGCCCAGCATTTT. Its protein product is CASSSDRGLAQHF.

The chain uses TRBV5-6 and TRBJ1-2, with TRBD1 matching 10 bases. The V gene end was trimmed by 0 bases and the J gene end by 7 bases; junction bases not matched to a gene: 15. The CDR3 extends over 18 amino acids. Germline-derived CDR1 and CDR2 are SGHDT and YYEEEE. CDR3 region: CASSLGSARQGAVSGYTF. In DNA form, the CDR3 reads TGTGCCAGCAGCTTGGGCAGCGCCCGACAGGGGGCGGTGAGTGGCTACACCTTC.

This clone was picked up one time. V gene TRBV30 combines with J gene TRBJ2-7; D ambiguous. Trimming removed 2 bases from V and 3 bases from J, with 11 bases in between. The CDR3 spans 13 residues. The germline V gene encodes CDR1 GTSNPN and CDR2 SVGIG (reference sequence). This chain's CDR3 is CAWSLQDGYEQYF. CDR3 nucleotides: TGTGCCTGGAGTCTCCAGGACGGCTACGAGCAGTACTTC.

The chain carries TRBV6-1 and TRBJ2-7; D remains ambiguous. This CDR3 is 15 amino acids long. From germline, CDR1 is MNHNS and CDR2 SASEGT. V lost 3 bases to trimming and J lost 0 bases, with 12 bases between them. The CDR3 reads CASSEGRLTSYEQYF. DNA of the CDR3: TGTGCCAGCAGTGAGGGCAGACTTACCTCCTACGAGCAGTACTTC.

This sequence joins TRBV5-6 and TRBJ2-3; a weak D match, TRBD2 (5 bases). Germline V gene data show CDR1 as SGHDT and CDR2 as YYEEEE. V lost 2 bases to trimming and J lost 6 bases, with 16 bases between them. The CDR3 runs to 15 residues. This chain's CDR3 is CASSFTVLRGDTQYF. Here the CDR3 DNA reads TGTGCCAGCAGCTTTACGGTGCTCCGCGGGGATACGCAGTATTTT. Full variable domain (remainder filled in from reference TRBV5-6 and TRBJ2-3): DAGVTQSPTHLIKTRGQQVTLRCSPKSGHDTVSWYQQALGQGPQFIFQYYEEEERQRGNFPDRFSGHQFPNYSSELNVNALLLGDSALYLCASSFTVLRGDTQYFGPGTRLTVL.

Here the CDR3 reads CASSEVGGLPIQPQHF. The CDR3 DNA reads TGTGCCAGCAGTGAAGTTGGGGGTTTACCGATTCAGCCCCAGCATTTT. The chain uses TRBV6-1 and TRBJ1-5; maybe TRBD1 (5 bases). The CDR3 extends over 16 amino acids. Trimming cost V 1 base and J 6 bases, with 16 bases left between them. Germline V gene sequence: CDR1 MNHNS, CDR2 SASEGT.

The V call is TRBV5-6, the J call TRBJ2-2; TRBD1 agrees at 9 bases. This CDR3 comprises 15 residues. Germline-derived CDR1 and CDR2 are SGHDT and YYEEEE. Trimming removed 3 bases from V and 8 bases from J; junction bases left unmatched: 8. CDR3 DNA: TGTGCCAGCAGCTCCCGAGACAGGGGGATAGGGGAGCTGTTTTTT. It yields the protein CASSSRDRGIGELFF.

The J gene is TRBJ1-1, the V gene TRBV19; TRBD1 agrees at 8 bases. From germline, CDR1 is LNHDA and CDR2 SQIVND (reference sequence). CDR3 size: 16 residues. With 3 bases clipped from V and 6 bases from J, the junction kept 12 bases outside the gene matches. Here the CDR3 DNA reads TGTGCCAGTAGTATGCGACAGGGGAGTCCCCTATCTGAAGCTTTCTTT. Translated, it gives CASSMRQGSPLSEAFF. The full variable domain, its missing parts supplied by reference TRBV19 and TRBJ1-1, is DGGITQSPKYLFRKEGQNVTLSCEQNLNHDAMYWYRQDPGQGLRLIYYSQIVNDFQKGDIAEGYSVSREKKESFPLTVTSAQKNPTAFYLCASSMRQGSPLSEAFFGQGTRLTVV.

V is TRBV15 and J is TRBJ1-1; D may be TRBD1 (6 bases). CDR3 size: 15 residues. The V and J ends lost 0 bases and 8 bases respectively, with 16 bases between them. CDR1 is LNHNV and CDR2 is YYDKDF in the germline V gene (reference sequence). The CDR3 DNA reads as TGTGCCACCAGCAGAGAGTTACTTTTCCAGGGGGAAGCTTTCTTT. This gives the protein CATSRELLFQGEAFF.

The chain recombines TRBV5-1 with TRBJ1-1; tentatively, D is TRBD1 (6 bases). This CDR3 has 15 residues. Trimming took off 1 base at V and 5 bases at J, with 15 bases between the two ends. CDR1 SGHRS and CDR2 YFSETQ come from the germline V gene. The chain's CDR3 is CASSLTRGKRTEAFF. Here the CDR3 DNA reads TGCGCCAGCAGCTTGACCAGGGGAAAAAGAACTGAAGCTTTCTTT. Combining the CDR3 with reference TRBV5-1 and TRBJ1-1 gives the whole variable domain KAGVTQTPRYLIKTRGQQVTLSCSPISGHRSVSWYQQTPGQGLQFLFEYFSETQRNKGNFPGRFSGRQFSNSRSEMNVSTLELGDSALYLCASSLTRGKRTEAFFGQGTRLTVV.

J is TRBJ2-3 and V is TRBV5-1; D is unclear. Trimming removed 2 bases at V and 3 bases at J, with 10 bases between. Per the germline V gene, CDR1 is SGHRS and CDR2 is YFSETQ. The CDR3 sequence is 14 residues long. The CDR3 is CASSFEEITDTQYF. The CDR3 nucleotides are TGCGCCAGCAGCTTCGAGGAGATAACAGATACGCAGTATTTT.

This sequence joins TRBV6-5 and TRBJ2-3; 9 bases are a match to TRBD1. The CDR3 length is 15 residues. Germline assignment: CDR1 MNHEY and CDR2 SVGAGI. The J segment lost 3 bases and the V segment lost 6 bases, leaving 7 bases of the junction unmatched. In DNA, the CDR3 is TGTGCCAGCAGGGCCGGGACAGGGCAAACAGATACGCAGTATTTT. It yields the protein CASRAGTGQTDTQYF.

The chain couples TRBV19 to TRBJ1-5; tentative D call: TRBD1 (6 bases). The germline CDR1 and CDR2 sequences are LNHDA and SQIVND (reference sequence). Deletions cut 5 bases from V and 7 bases from J, with 18 bases between. The CDR3 loop spans 15 amino acids. Here the CDR3 DNA reads TGTGCCAGTAGTTCCGCGGCTTTCCAGGGGCAGCCCCAGCATTTT. This encodes CASSSAAFQGQPQHF.

This clone was detected once. The J gene is TRBJ2-1, the V gene TRBV9, with a possible D match to TRBD1 (6 bases). The germline V and J ends were trimmed by 2 bases and 9 bases, with 24 bases remaining between them. CDR1 and CDR2 (germline): SGDLS, YYNGEE. The CDR3 is 17 residues long. The CDR3 DNA follows: TGTGCCAGCAGCGTCGCATCGGCAGGGGATGGTAGGGGTGAGCAGTTCTTC. It encodes CASSVASAGDGRGEQFF.

This chain uses TRBV19 with TRBJ2-2; possible D gene TRBD1, 6 bases. Between the trimmed V and J ends, which lost 5 bases and 2 bases, there was a span of 9 bases. The CDR3 is 14 residues long. Germline values: CDR1 LNHDA, CDR2 SQIVND (reference sequence). The CDR3 sequence: CASSGRGNTGELFF. The CDR3 coding sequence is TGTGCCAGTAGTGGCAGGGGAAACACCGGGGAGCTGTTTTTT.

V and J are TRBV7-9 and TRBJ2-7; D is unclear. Trimming took 5 bases from V and 4 from J, leaving 6 bases between them. The CDR3 is made up of 11 amino acids. Germline loops: CDR1 SEHNR, CDR2 FQNEAQ (reference sequence). CDR3 region: CASSRDYEQYF. CDR3 bases: TGTGCCAGCAGCCGTGATTACGAGCAGTACTTC.

V usage is TRBV6-1 and J usage is TRBJ2-7; D possibly matches TRBD1 or TRBD2 (5 bases each). There are 15 residues in the CDR3. V was clipped by 2 bases and J by 0 bases, with 11 bases between them. From germline, CDR1 is MNHNS and CDR2 SASEGT. The CDR3 sequence is CASSERGRHSYEQYF. In DNA, the CDR3 is TGTGCCAGCAGTGAACGGGGACGGCACTCCTACGAGCAGTACTTC.

This chain joins TRBV6-5 and TRBJ1-2; a weak D match, TRBD1 (5 bases). Trimming shortened V by 9 bases and J by 4 bases, and 18 bases separated the two germline ends. The CDR3 consists of 14 residues. Germline V gives CDR1 MNHEY, CDR2 SVGAGI. The CDR3 reads CASKSRGTSYGYTF. The DNA of the CDR3 is TGTGCCAGTAAGTCTCGGGGGACGAGCTATGGCTACACCTTC.

The rearrangement joins TRBV6-5 to TRBJ1-2; tentatively, D is TRBD1 (6 bases). Germline loops: CDR1 MNHEY, CDR2 SVGAGI. The CDR3 has 14 amino acids. Trimming took off 2 bases at V and 4 bases at J, with 11 bases between the two ends. The CDR3 region is CASSYGSGAYGYTF. For the CDR3, the DNA is TGTGCCAGCAGTTACGGATCGGGGGCCTATGGCTACACCTTC.

The V gene is TRBV2, the J gene TRBJ1-5, with D unclear. Germline-derived CDR1 and CDR2 are SNHLY and FYNNEI. The CDR3 totals 17 residues. The germline V and J ends were trimmed by 4 bases and 5 bases, with 21 bases remaining between them. The CDR3: CASSARYTYQADQPQHF. Written as DNA, the CDR3 is TGTGCCAGCAGTGCTAGGTATACGTATCAGGCGGATCAGCCCCAGCATTTT.

This chain uses TRBV5-4 with TRBJ2-1; TRBD1 is a possible D gene (6 bases). The V end lost 0 bases, the J end lost 5 bases, and 18 bases lay between the germline ends. Looked up from germline, CDR1 is SGHNT and CDR2 is YYREEE (reference sequence). This CDR3 spans 17 amino acids. CDR3 bases: TGTGCCAGCAGCTTGGAGGGCAGCCCCAGGGGAGACAATGAGCAGTTCTTC. Protein: CASSLEGSPRGDNEQFF.

This rearrangement joins TRBV9 to TRBJ1-4, with D maybe TRBD1 (6 bases). The V gene lost 4 bases and the J gene lost 6 bases, with 37 bases spanning the gap. Germline CDR1 reads SGDLS; CDR2 reads YYNGEE. There are 22 residues in the CDR3. The CDR3 bases are TGTGCCAGCAGCCCCAAGGATAAGTTTGGACCGGGAAAATGGGGGCCCGATGAAAAACTGTTTTTT. Translated, it gives CASSPKDKFGPGKWGPDEKLFF.